Below are 9 T cell receptor beta chains sequenced from a single sample in a study of OX40 agonist ivuxolimab in advanced cancers. TCRdb's table, derived via immunoSEQ multiplex PCR, lists solely in-frame clones and lacks some. This table has about 36,000 clones, 65% to 85% appearing once. The sample here was CD4+ or CD8+ T cells sorted from blood, taken in a trial of the OX40 agonist ivuxolimab. These receptors all come from an adult with an advanced solid tumor such as melanoma, head and neck, liver or kidney cancer.

The V and J genes are TRBV4-1 and TRBJ2-3; D gene uncertain. CDR1 MGHRA and CDR2 YSYEKL come from the germline V gene. The CDR3 loop spans 13 amino acids. The germline V and J ends were trimmed by 0 bases and 4 bases, with 5 bases remaining between them. The CDR3 region has the DNA TGCGCCAGCAGCCAAGAGAATCCAGATACGCAGTATTTT. Protein product: CASSQENPDTQYF.

The chain recombines TRBV5-6 with TRBJ2-1; TRBD2 agrees at 8 bases. This CDR3 contains 14 residues. The germline CDR1 and CDR2 sequences are SGHDT and YYEEEE. V gave up 4 bases and J gave up 2 bases; unmatched junction bases: 2. CDR3 in DNA: TGTGCCAGCAGCCTGACTAGCGCCTACAATGAGCAGTTCTTC. It codes for CASSLTSAYNEQFF.

V is TRBV10-1 and J is TRBJ1-1; tentatively, D is TRBD1 (5 bases). In germline, CDR1 is WNHNN, CDR2 SYGVQD (reference sequence). With 6 bases removed from V and 7 bases from J, the gap between germline ends came to 12 bases. This CDR3 region has 12 residues. CDR3 region: CASRGLWDEAFF. The CDR3 nucleotides read TGCGCCAGCAGGGGGCTCTGGGATGAAGCTTTCTTT.

A note on this clone: Other nucleotide sequences in the sample specify the same CDR3. This chain joins TRBV28 and TRBJ1-2; 9 bases agree with TRBD1. V lost 6 bases to trimming and J lost 4 bases; unmatched junction nucleotides: 9. CDR3 length equals 15 residues. The germline V gene encodes CDR1 MDHEN and CDR2 SYDVKM. The CDR3 sequence: CASRPGTGPRYGYTF. CDR3 nucleotide sequence: TGTGCCAGCAGGCCAGGGACAGGGCCTCGCTATGGCTACACCTTC.

This clone rates as medium-sized. This sequence joins TRBV7-9 and TRBJ1-1; 8 bases fit TRBD1. With V trimmed by 6 bases and J by 0 bases, 6 bases remained unmatched. CDR1 is SEHNR and CDR2 is FQNEAQ in the germline V gene (reference sequence). The CDR3 runs 15 residues. Here the CDR3 DNA reads TGTGCCAGCAGGGACGGACAGGGAATGAACACTGAAGCTTTCTTT. This codes for CASRDGQGMNTEAFF.

This clone was seen a handful of times. The chain joins TRBV6-4 to TRBJ2-3; 10 bases match TRBD2. Germline V CDR1 and CDR2: MRHNA, SNTAGT. V shed 0 bases and J 2 bases; nucleotides not matched to a gene: 2. The CDR3 contains 16 residues. CDR3 region: CASSDSSGGTTDTQYF. CDR3 sequence (DNA): TGTGCCAGCAGTGACTCTAGCGGGGGGACCACAGATACGCAGTATTTT.

With regard to this clone: The germline gene is not matched at one end of the junction; a read error may be the cause. The chain joins TRBV5-5 to TRBJ2-3; possibly TRBD1 for D (6 bases). The germline CDR1 and CDR2 sequences are SGHKS and YYEKEE (reference sequence). The CDR3 covers 14 residues. CDR3 bases: TGTGCCAGCAGTTTGGACAGCCCCACAGATACGCAGTATTTT. Translation gives CASSLDSPTDTQYF.

The chain couples TRBV28 to TRBJ2-7, with D perhaps TRBD1 or TRBD2 (5 bases each). This CDR3 spans 12 amino acids. Trimming pared 0 bases from V and 5 bases from J, leaving 5 bases between. Germline-derived CDR1 and CDR2 are MDHEN and SYDVKM. This CDR3 reads CASSLWGDEQYF. The CDR3 DNA reads as TGTGCCAGCAGTTTATGGGGGGACGAGCAGTACTTC.

The CDR3 coding sequence is TGTGCCAGCAGCCCGGACAGGTCCTCTCAGTTCTTC. Translating it yields CASSPDRSSQFF. This chain connects TRBV7-9 to TRBJ2-1; 7 positions agree with TRBD1. Germline V gene data show CDR1 as SEHNR and CDR2 as FQNEAQ (reference sequence). This CDR3 has 12 amino acids. The J segment lost 13 bases and the V segment lost 5 bases, leaving 8 bases of the junction unmatched.